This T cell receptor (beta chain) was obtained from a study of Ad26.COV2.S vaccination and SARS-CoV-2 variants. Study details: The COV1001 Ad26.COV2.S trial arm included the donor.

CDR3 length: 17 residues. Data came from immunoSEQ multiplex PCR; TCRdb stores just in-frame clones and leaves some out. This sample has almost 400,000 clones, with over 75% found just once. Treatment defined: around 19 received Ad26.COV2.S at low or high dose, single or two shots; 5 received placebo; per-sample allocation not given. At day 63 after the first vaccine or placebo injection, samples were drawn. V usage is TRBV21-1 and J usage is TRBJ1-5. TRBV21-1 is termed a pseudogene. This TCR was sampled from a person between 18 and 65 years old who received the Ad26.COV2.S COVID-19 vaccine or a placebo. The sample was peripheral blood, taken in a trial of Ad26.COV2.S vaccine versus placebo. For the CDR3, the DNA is TGTGCCAGCAGCAAATCTTACGGGACGGGAAATTATCAGCCCCAGCATTTT. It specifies CASSKSYGTGNYQPQHF.